These 20 T cell receptor beta chains originate from one sample sequenced in a study of T-cell reconstitution after alpha-beta-depleted transplantation in children (dated by TCRdb to about 2016). Preparation of the library involved PCR. TCRdb records Illumina HiSeq 2500 as the sequencer. TCR library preparation used molecular barcoding, with unique molecular identifiers applied to normalize quantification of the TCRbeta repertoire. TCRdb reprocessing: public reads trimmed at Q25 with fastp, clones called with MiXCR, in-frame beta chains kept. Every CDR3 protein is listed once, alongside the most common genes and DNA of its rows. The sample contains roughly 350,000 distinct CDR3 sequences, 10% of them found a single time. Jointly, the top ten make up 2% to 2.5% of the sample. Sequences were derived from PBMCs from the stem cell graft donor, sampled from the stem cell graft. These receptors were obtained from a human donor who donated a stem cell graft to a child with acute lymphoblastic leukemia.

With respect to this clonotype: One junction end disagrees with the germline gene, perhaps due to a read error. The chain joins TRBV7-7 to TRBJ2-5; weak D call: TRBD2 (7 bases). This CDR3 has 15 residues. Germline V CDR1 and CDR2: SSHAT, FNYEAQ (reference sequence). The CDR3 coding sequence is TGTGCTAGCAGCGGAGGCCCGCGGGGGCGAGAGACCCAGTACTTC. Its translation: CASSGGPRGRETQYF.

This chain joins TRBV30 and TRBJ2-7, with no clear D. Trimming took off 2 bases at V and 1 base at J, with 12 bases between the two ends. This CDR3 region has 14 residues. Germline CDR1 reads GTSNPN; CDR2 reads SVGIG (reference sequence). The CDR3 spells CAWSTSRGSYEQYF. The CDR3 DNA sequence: TGTGCCTGGAGTACGTCTAGAGGTTCCTACGAGCAGTACTTC. The full variable domain, rest sourced from reference TRBV30 and TRBJ2-7, is SQTIHQWPATLVQPVGSPLSLECTVEGTSNPNLYWYRQAAGRGLQLLFYSVGIGQISSEVPQNLSASRPQDRQFILSSKKLLLSDSGFYLCAWSTSRGSYEQYFGPGTRLTVT.

V usage is TRBV28 and J usage is TRBJ2-7; TRBD1 agrees at 9 bases. Trimming took 5 bases from V and 4 from J; bases not matched to a gene: 9. Germline CDR1 MDHEN, CDR2 SYDVKM. This CDR3 is 15 amino acids long. In DNA form, the CDR3 reads TGTGCCAGCAGTGGGCTCCGGGACAGGGCTTACGAGCAGTACTTC. Protein: CASSGLRDRAYEQYF.

This chain connects TRBV7-2 to TRBJ2-3, with 11 bases lining up with TRBD2. V gave up 5 bases and J gave up 4 bases; unmatched junction bases: 23. Germline V CDR1 and CDR2: SGHTA, FQGNSA. This CDR3 has 21 amino acids. This CDR3 reads CASSPPKLAGVDLLAADTQYF. DNA for the CDR3: TGTGCCAGCAGCCCCCCCAAACTAGCGGGAGTCGATCTCCTAGCTGCAGATACGCAGTATTTT.

This clonotype was recorded at least ten times. The chain employs TRBV12-3 or TRBV12-4 and TRBJ2-3; D unresolved. V lost 4 bases to trimming and J lost 2 bases, with 10 bases between them. The CDR3 consists of 14 residues. The chain's CDR3 is CASSSLQVTDTQYF. The CDR3 DNA reads as TGTGCCAGCAGTTCCCTCCAGGTCACAGATACGCAGTATTTT.

This clonotype was counted between two and nine times. This chain connects TRBV20-1 to TRBJ2-1, with 14 bases matching TRBD2. CDR1 and CDR2 from the germline V gene are DFQATT and SNEGSKA (reference sequence). With V trimmed by 6 bases and J by 5 bases, 9 bases remained unmatched. The length of the CDR3 is 16 residues. CDR3 amino acids: CSAVPGLAGADNEQFF. The DNA of the CDR3 is TGCAGTGCCGTACCGGGACTAGCGGGAGCCGACAATGAGCAGTTCTTC.

The CDR3 protein is CASSGGGGNTEAFF. Written as DNA, the CDR3 is TGTGCCAGCAGCGGAGGTGGAGGGAACACTGAAGCTTTCTTT. The V gene is TRBV3-1, the J gene TRBJ1-1; no definite D call. This CDR3 has 14 residues. Germline CDR1 and CDR2: LGHDT and YNNKEL (reference sequence). The germline V and J ends were trimmed by 5 bases and 1 base, with 11 bases remaining between them.

This CDR3 reads CASSSGLAETYEQYF. As DNA, the CDR3 is TGCGCCAGCAGCTCGGGACTAGCGGAGACCTACGAGCAGTACTTC. The chain recombines TRBV5-1 with TRBJ2-7; 11 nucleotides line up with TRBD2. Losses at the gene ends were 3 bases for V and 2 bases for J; bases not matched to a gene: 4. This CDR3 contains 15 residues. The germline V gene encodes CDR1 SGHRS and CDR2 YFSETQ.

This chain joins TRBV7-9 and TRBJ2-1; D may be TRBD2 (5 bases). V was shortened by 4 bases and J by 2 bases, with 15 bases between the two germline ends. The CDR3 extends over 16 amino acids. In germline, CDR1 is SEHNR, CDR2 FQNEAQ (reference sequence). This chain's CDR3 is CASSSRSGFPYNEQFF. CDR3 coding DNA: TGTGCCAGCAGCTCCCGCTCGGGGTTTCCCTACAATGAGCAGTTCTTC.

This clonotype was found many times. The V gene is TRBV9, the J gene TRBJ2-5, with D perhaps TRBD1 (5 bases). The germline V and J ends were trimmed by 6 bases and 5 bases, with 17 bases remaining between them. From germline, CDR1 is SGDLS and CDR2 YYNGEE. The CDR3 is 14 residues long. CDR3 nucleotides: TGTGCCAGCACCCAGGGAACAACTCGTGAGACCCAGTACTTC. Residues: CASTQGTTRETQYF.

This clonotype was detected a few times. The rearrangement joins TRBV20-1 to TRBJ2-7; 7 bases match TRBD1. The germline CDR1 and CDR2 sequences are DFQATT and SNEGSKA (reference sequence). CDR3 length: 13 residues. For the CDR3, the DNA is TGCAGAGGCGAAAGACAGGGCTCCTACGAGCAGTACTTC. It is translated as CRGERQGSYEQYF.

There are many counts of this clonotype. V usage is TRBV4-1 and J usage is TRBJ2-1; D may be TRBD1 or TRBD2 (5 bases each). The CDR3 is 17 residues long. Trimming shortened V by 4 bases and J by 0 bases, and 16 bases separated the two germline ends. Germline assignment: CDR1 MGHRA and CDR2 YSYEKL. The CDR3 DNA is TGCGCCAGCAGCCCGATGGGGGTATCGAGCTCCTACAATGAGCAGTTCTTC. It is translated as CASSPMGVSSSYNEQFF.

The sample holds a few counts of this clonotype. V usage is TRBV11-2 and J usage is TRBJ2-4, with D possibly called TRBD1 or TRBD2 (5 bases each). V was cut by 1 base and J by 3 bases, with 22 bases left in between. The CDR3 runs 19 residues. Germline CDR1 and CDR2: SGHAT and FQNNGV. CDR3 sequence (DNA): TGTGCCAGCAGCTTAGTAGGCAGGGAATGGCGGGTGGACAAAAACATTCAGTACTTC. Protein product: CASSLVGREWRVDKNIQYF.

The chain couples TRBV12-3 or TRBV12-4 to TRBJ2-7, with D perhaps matching TRBD1 (5 bases). The CDR3 totals 13 residues. V was trimmed by 5 bases and J by 7 bases, leaving 15 bases between them. CDR3 nucleotide sequence: TGTGCCAGCAGTCCCTCATGGGGCTTTGAGCAGTACTTC. Its translation is CASSPSWGFEQYF.

This clonotype was picked up many times. The V and J genes are TRBV14 and TRBJ2-3; D may be TRBD2 (6 bases). The CDR3 is 17 amino acids. The V and J ends lost 1 base and 4 bases respectively, with 18 bases between them. CDR1 and CDR2 (germline): SGHDN, FVKESK. This chain's CDR3 is CASSQGNIGRGADTQYF. In DNA form, the CDR3 reads TGTGCCAGCAGCCAAGGAAATATCGGGAGAGGAGCAGATACGCAGTATTTT.

This clonotype was seen many times. This chain joins TRBV7-8 and TRBJ2-7; TRBD2 matches 7 bases. V dropped 5 bases and J dropped 8; count of bases not matched to a gene: 6. The germline V gene encodes CDR1 SGHVS and CDR2 FQNEAQ. The CDR3 sequence is 12 residues long. CDR3 amino acids: CASSQLAPQQYF. CDR3 nucleotide sequence: TGTGCCAGCAGCCAACTAGCGCCACAGCAGTACTTC.

This clonotype was detected ten times or more. The chain is built from TRBV9 and TRBJ2-1; 10 bases map to TRBD1. The CDR3 covers 15 residues. V lost 2 bases to trimming and J lost 6 bases; unmatched junction nucleotides: 5. The V gene's germline CDR1 is SGDLS and CDR2 YYNGEE. CDR3 DNA sequence: TGTGCCAGCAGCGTGGGACAGGGGTTCCCCAATGAGCAGTTCTTC. Translation: CASSVGQGFPNEQFF.

The chain is built from TRBV5-1 and TRBJ2-1; 9 positions match TRBD2. CDR3 length equals 16 residues. V lost 3 bases and J lost 5; bases outside the gene matches: 9. Germline V gives CDR1 SGHRS, CDR2 YFSETQ. CDR3 bases: TGCGCCAGCAGCTCCCGGGCGGGAGGGAAAAACAATGAGCAGTTCTTC. It yields the protein CASSSRAGGKNNEQFF.

This clonotype has a count of ten or more. The chain carries TRBV29-1 and TRBJ2-3; D not certain. V was shortened by 4 bases and J by 4 bases, with 6 bases between the two germline ends. The CDR3 is 11 amino acids. Germline values: CDR1 SQVTM, CDR2 ANQGSEA. CDR3 nucleotides: TGCAGCGTTGCCGGGTCAGATACGCAGTATTTT. Its protein is CSVAGSDTQYF.

This clonotype was recorded a few times. The chain uses TRBV14 and TRBJ1-2, with D unresolved. V lost 2 bases and J 7 bases, leaving 8 bases between the germline ends. The CDR3 length is 12 residues. CDR1 SGHDN and CDR2 FVKESK come from the germline V gene. The CDR3 here is CASSQIDGGYTF. Here the CDR3 DNA reads TGTGCCAGCAGCCAAATTGATGGTGGCTACACCTTC.